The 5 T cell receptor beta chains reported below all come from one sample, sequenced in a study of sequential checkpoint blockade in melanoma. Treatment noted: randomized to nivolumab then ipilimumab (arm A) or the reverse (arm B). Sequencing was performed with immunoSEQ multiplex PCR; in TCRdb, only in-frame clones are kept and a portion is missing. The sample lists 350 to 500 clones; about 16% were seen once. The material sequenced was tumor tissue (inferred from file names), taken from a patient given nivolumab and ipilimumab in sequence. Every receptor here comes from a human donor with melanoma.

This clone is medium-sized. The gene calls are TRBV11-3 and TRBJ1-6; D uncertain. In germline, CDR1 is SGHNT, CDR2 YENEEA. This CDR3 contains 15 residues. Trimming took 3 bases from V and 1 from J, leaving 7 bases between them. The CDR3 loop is CASSLEQSYNSPLHF. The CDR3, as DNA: TGTGCCAGCAGCTTGGAACAGTCCTATAATTCACCCCTCCACTTT.

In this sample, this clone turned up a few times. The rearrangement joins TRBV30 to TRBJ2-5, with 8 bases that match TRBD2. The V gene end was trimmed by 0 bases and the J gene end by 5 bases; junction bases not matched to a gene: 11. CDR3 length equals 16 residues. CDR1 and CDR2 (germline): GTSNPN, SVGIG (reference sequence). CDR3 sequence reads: CAWSVPFTGGMETQYF. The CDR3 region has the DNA TGTGCCTGGAGTGTACCCTTTACGGGAGGGATGGAGACCCAGTACTTC.

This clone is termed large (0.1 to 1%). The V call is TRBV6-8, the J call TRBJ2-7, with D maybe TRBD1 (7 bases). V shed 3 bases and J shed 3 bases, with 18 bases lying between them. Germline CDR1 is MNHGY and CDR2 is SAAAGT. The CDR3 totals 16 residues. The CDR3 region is CASSYPSGQGGYEQYF. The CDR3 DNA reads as TGTGCCAGCAGTTATCCATCCGGGCAGGGGGGCTACGAGCAGTACTTC.

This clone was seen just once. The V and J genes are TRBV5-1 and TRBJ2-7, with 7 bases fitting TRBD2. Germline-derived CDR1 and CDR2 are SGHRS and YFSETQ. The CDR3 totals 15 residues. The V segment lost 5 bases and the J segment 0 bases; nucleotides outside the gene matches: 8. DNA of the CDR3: TGCGCCAGCAGACCGGCAGCGGGGAGCTCCTACGAGCAGTACTTC. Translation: CASRPAAGSSYEQYF.

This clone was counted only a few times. The CDR3 here is CASSLGRRVDEQYF. CDR3 nucleotide sequence: TGTGCCAGCAGTTTAGGTCGAAGGGTTGACGAGCAGTACTTC. This rearrangement joins TRBV28 to TRBJ2-7, with D uncertain. The V gene's germline CDR1 is MDHEN and CDR2 SYDVKM. V lost 2 bases and J 5 bases, leaving 13 bases between the germline ends. There are 14 residues in the CDR3.